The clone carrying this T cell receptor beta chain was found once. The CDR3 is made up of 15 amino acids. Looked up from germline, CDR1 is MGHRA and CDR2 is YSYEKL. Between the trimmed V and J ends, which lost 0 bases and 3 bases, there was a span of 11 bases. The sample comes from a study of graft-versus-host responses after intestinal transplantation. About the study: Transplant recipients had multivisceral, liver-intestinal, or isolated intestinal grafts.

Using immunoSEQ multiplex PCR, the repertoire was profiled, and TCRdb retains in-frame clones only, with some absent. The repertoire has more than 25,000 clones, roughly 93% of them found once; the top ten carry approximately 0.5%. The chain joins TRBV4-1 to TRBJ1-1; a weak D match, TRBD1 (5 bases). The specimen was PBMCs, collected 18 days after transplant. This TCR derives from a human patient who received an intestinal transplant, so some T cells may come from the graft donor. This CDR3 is CASSQDVGAYTEAFF. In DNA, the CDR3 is TGCGCCAGCAGCCAAGATGTTGGGGCCTACACTGAAGCTTTCTTT.